This TCR beta chain emerged from a study of T cell repertoires in cytomegalovirus infection. For this clonotype: The antigen is undetermined.

Germline V gene sequence: CDR1 SGHAT, CDR2 FQNNGV. This CDR3 comprises 14 residues. V gave up 4 bases and J gave up 6 bases, with 13 bases separating them. TCRdb redid the calling of the reads with MiXCR, one entry per CDR3 protein. Here the sample spans 600,000 to 700,000 distinct CDR3 sequences, around a third being singletons. This TCR derives from a human donor in good health (CMV status not recorded). Some clones in this sample may be carry-over from other donors' samples. The rearrangement uses TRBV11-2 and TRBJ2-1; D is possibly TRBD2 (5 bases). Sequencing used cultured PBMCs, obtained from culture after CMV antigen stimulation. The CDR3 DNA reads as TGTGCCAGCAGCTCCAGGCTAGCACCCAATGAGCAGTTCTTC. This translates into CASSSRLAPNEQFF.